The 18 T cell receptor beta chains in this list originate from one sample, sequenced in a study of liver allograft versus peripheral blood T cells. In the study overall: Within transplanted livers, the T cell receptor repertoires were examined and compared against the repertoires present in the peripheral blood of liver transplant recipients.

TCRdb used MiXCR to reprocess the reads, holding one entry per CDR3 protein. The data hold 900 to 1,300 distinct CDR3 sequences, with about 43% observed a single time. The origin of the receptors is a human patient who had a liver transplant. Some T cells here may be from the graft donor.

This clonotype was picked up many times. This chain links TRBV6-2 or TRBV6-3 with TRBJ2-7, with D unclear. Germline CDR1 and CDR2: MNHEY and SVGEGT. This CDR3 is built from 13 residues. Trimming took 5 bases from V and 4 from J, leaving 12 bases between them. DNA for the CDR3: TGTGCCAGCAGTCCCCTCGAGAATTACGAGCAGTACTTC. This gives the protein CASSPLENYEQYF.

This clonotype is termed large (0.1 to 1%). The chain recombines TRBV20-1 with TRBJ1-6; possible D gene TRBD1, 5 bases. Trimming took off 0 bases at V and 13 bases at J, with 13 bases between the two ends. This CDR3 spans 13 amino acids. Germline V lookup: CDR1 DFQATT, CDR2 SNEGSKA (reference sequence). The CDR3 sequence is CSARDGEGLPLHF. For the CDR3, the DNA is TGCAGTGCTAGAGATGGGGAGGGACTCCCCCTCCACTTT.

V is TRBV12-5 and J is TRBJ2-3; D perhaps matches TRBD2 (6 bases). The germline V and J ends were trimmed by 1 base and 3 bases, with 26 bases remaining between them. This CDR3 has 20 amino acids. The germline V gene encodes CDR1 LGHNT and CDR2 FRNRAP. This CDR3 reads CASGLDLPIVRVEGTDTQYF. The CDR3 bases are TGTGCTAGTGGTTTGGACTTACCTATCGTTAGGGTGGAGGGAACAGATACGCAGTATTTT.

This clonotype was recorded only once. This chain uses TRBV27 with TRBJ1-2; D gene unclear. The CDR3 is 12 amino acids. In germline, CDR1 is MNHEY, CDR2 SMNVEV (reference sequence). Between the trimmed V and J ends, which lost 2 bases and 2 bases, there was a span of 3 bases. The CDR3 region has the DNA TGTGCCAGCAGTTTAGGCAACTATGGCTACACCTTC. This gives the protein CASSLGNYGYTF.

The chain is built from TRBV19 and TRBJ1-2; 9 positions match TRBD1. The length of the CDR3 is 14 residues. Germline assignment: CDR1 LNHDA and CDR2 SQIVND (reference sequence). The V and J ends lost 6 bases and 2 bases, in that order; junction bases with no gene match: 4. The CDR3 spells CASRGQGKNYGYTF. DNA for the CDR3: TGTGCCAGTAGAGGACAGGGGAAGAACTATGGCTACACCTTC.

V is TRBV28 and J is TRBJ2-5; TRBD2 matches at 9 bases. The J segment lost 5 bases and the V segment lost 4 bases, leaving 5 bases of the junction unmatched. Germline V CDR1 and CDR2: MDHEN, SYDVKM. The CDR3 has 14 residues. The CDR3 nucleotides read TGTGCCAGCAGTTCGGGACTAGCCGAGGAGACCCAGTACTTC. It yields the protein CASSSGLAEETQYF.

In its sample, this clonotype was seen many times. J is TRBJ1-1 and V is TRBV28; D uncertain. In germline, CDR1 is MDHEN, CDR2 SYDVKM. This CDR3 comprises 15 residues. Trimming shortened V by 5 bases and J by 2 bases, and 15 bases separated the two germline ends. As DNA, the CDR3 is TGTGCCAGCAGTCCCGATGACGGATCTAACACTGAAGCTTTCTTT. Translating gives CASSPDDGSNTEAFF.

This clonotype was detected once. This rearrangement joins TRBV18 to TRBJ1-3, with unresolved D. The CDR3 extends over 15 amino acids. The V and J ends lost 3 bases and 0 bases respectively, with 9 bases between them. Germline CDR1 reads KGHSH; CDR2 reads LQKENI. CDR3: CASSPSEGSGNTIYF. CDR3 DNA sequence: TGTGCCAGCTCACCTTCCGAGGGCTCTGGAAACACCATATATTTT.

The chain combines TRBV30 with TRBJ2-1, with 8 positions matching TRBD1. CDR1 GTSNPN and CDR2 SVGIG come from the germline V gene (reference sequence). CDR3 size: 15 residues. With V trimmed by 0 bases and J by 10 bases, 11 bases remained unmatched. Written as DNA, the CDR3 is TGTGCCTGGAGTGTGGGAAGTCAGGGGGCTCGGGAGCAGTTCTTC. The encoded protein is CAWSVGSQGAREQFF.

By share, this clonotype ranks as medium-sized. V is TRBV19 and J is TRBJ1-2; 7 bases fit TRBD1. CDR3 length equals 15 residues. The V gene end was trimmed by 9 bases and the J gene end by 4 bases; junction bases not matched to a gene: 14. Germline lookup yields CDR1 LNHDA and CDR2 SQIVND (reference sequence). CDR3 nucleotide sequence: TGTGCCAGCAGGGGGTATTATTCCAGGCTCTATGGCTACACCTTC. Its translation: CASRGYYSRLYGYTF.

This clonotype is medium-sized. The CDR3 loop reads CASSLGGSGRDYEQFF. The CDR3 DNA reads TGTGCCAGCAGCCTCGGGGGTAGCGGGAGGGACTATGAGCAGTTCTTC. The chain employs TRBV6-2 or TRBV6-3 and TRBJ2-1; 11 nucleotides agree with TRBD2. V lost 6 bases and J lost 8; bases outside the gene matches: 12. CDR3 size: 16 residues. The germline CDR1 and CDR2 sequences are MNHEY and SVGEGT.

By sample fraction, this clonotype is medium-sized. The J gene is TRBJ2-7, the V gene TRBV28, with TRBD2 identical over 12 bases. From germline, CDR1 is MDHEN and CDR2 SYDVKM. Trimming cost V 3 bases and J 7 bases; bases outside gene matches: 7. This CDR3 spans 15 amino acids. The CDR3 loop is CASSFRGLAGGEQYF. DNA for the CDR3: TGTGCCAGCAGTTTTCGGGGACTAGCGGGTGGGGAGCAGTACTTC.

This clonotype is categorized as large (0.1 to 1%). The chain couples TRBV28 to TRBJ1-2, with 7 bases that match TRBD1. Germline values: CDR1 MDHEN, CDR2 SYDVKM. CDR3 length: 15 amino acids. V lost 2 bases and J lost 3; bases outside the gene matches: 6. The CDR3 DNA reads TGTGCCAGCAGTTTAAGTGACAGGGCCCACTATGGCTACACCTTC. This codes for CASSLSDRAHYGYTF.

This chain uses TRBV7-2 with TRBJ1-2, with 8 bases identical to TRBD1. Germline-derived CDR1 and CDR2 are SGHTA and FQGNSA. The J segment lost 7 bases and the V segment lost 4 bases, leaving 11 bases of the junction unmatched. The CDR3 sequence is 15 residues long. The CDR3 DNA reads as TGTGCCAGCAGCTCCAACAGACAGGGGTCAGGTGGCTACACCTTC. It codes for CASSSNRQGSGGYTF.

The chain employs TRBV19 and TRBJ2-2; 14 bases map to TRBD2. The germline gives CDR1 LNHDA, CDR2 SQIVND (reference sequence). The length of the CDR3 is 20 residues. V was pared by 6 bases and J by 7 bases, with 19 bases of the junction left unmatched. CDR3 in amino acids: CASSDSLGPGLAGVYGELFF. The DNA of the CDR3 is TGTGCCAGTAGCGATAGTCTGGGGCCGGGACTAGCGGGAGTATACGGGGAGCTGTTTTTT.

This clonotype is classed as medium-sized (0.01 to 0.1%). The chain joins TRBV13 to TRBJ1-2; 8 bases line up with TRBD1. This CDR3 region has 16 residues. V was clipped by 0 bases and J by 0 bases; unmatched bases: 3. Germline lookup yields CDR1 PRHDT and CDR2 FYEKMQ (reference sequence). The CDR3 DNA sequence: TGTGCCAGCAGCTTAGGGACAGGGGTTACTAACTATGGCTACACCTTC. Its translation: CASSLGTGVTNYGYTF.

This clonotype was picked up a small number of times. The chain couples TRBV28 to TRBJ1-1; D remains ambiguous. The CDR3 spans 13 residues. Germline-derived CDR1 and CDR2 are MDHEN and SYDVKM. V lost 6 bases and J lost 0, with 8 bases in between. The CDR3 sequence is CASRESLNTEAFF. The CDR3 DNA reads TGTGCCAGCAGGGAAAGTTTGAACACTGAAGCTTTCTTT.

The chain recombines TRBV27 with TRBJ1-1; a possible D gene is TRBD1 (5 bases). The germline CDR1 and CDR2 sequences are MNHEY and SMNVEV (reference sequence). The CDR3 contains 14 residues. V was pared by 2 bases and J by 5 bases, with 12 bases between. This chain's CDR3 is CASSLGGRGTEAFF. In nucleotides, the CDR3 is TGTGCCAGCAGTTTAGGGGGGAGAGGAACTGAAGCTTTCTTT.